The 25 T cell receptor beta chains reported below all come from one sample, sequenced in a study of cytomegalovirus exposure and HLA in healthy donors. Use of 60 Vbeta and 13 Jbeta primers characterized the PCR. The protocol was immunoSEQ multiplex PCR, while the TCRdb copy is restricted to in-frame clones and leaves out a portion. This sample contains roughly 220,000 clones. Sequences were obtained from PBMCs. All receptors come from a girl aged 2 to 9 in good health and CMV-seropositive.

J is TRBJ1-1 and V is TRBV7-9, with D perhaps matching TRBD1 (5 bases). The CDR3 runs 14 residues. Germline CDR1 and CDR2: SEHNR and FQNEAQ (reference sequence). Trimming removed 5 bases from V and 4 bases from J, with 14 bases in between. The CDR3 DNA reads as TGTGCCAGCAGCGGCGGGGGGAGGGCCACTGAAGCTTTCTTT. This translates into CASSGGGRATEAFF. The variable domain in full, completed from reference TRBV7-9 and TRBJ1-1, reads DTGVSQNPRHKITKRGQNVTFRCDPISEHNRLYWYRQTLGQGPEFLTYFQNEAQLEKSRLLSDRFSAERPKGSFSTLEIQRTEQGDSAMYLCASSGGGRATEAFFGQGTRLTVV.

V and J are TRBV19 and TRBJ1-4, with 9 positions matching TRBD1. The CDR3 contains 16 residues. Germline V lookup: CDR1 LNHDA, CDR2 SQIVND (reference sequence). J was trimmed by 8 bases and V by 6 bases; bases with no gene match: 13. DNA for the CDR3: TGTGCCAGTAGCCAAATACTCGGGACAGGGACCGAAAAACTGTTTTTT. Protein: CASSQILGTGTEKLFF.

V is TRBV2 and J is TRBJ1-1, with D unclear. This CDR3 has 12 amino acids. Germline assignment: CDR1 SNHLY and CDR2 FYNNEI. Trimming stripped 5 bases from V and 0 bases from J, with 4 bases between. The CDR3 region has the DNA TGTGCCAGCAGTCCTATGAACACTGAAGCTTTCTTT. As protein: CASSPMNTEAFF.

The J gene is TRBJ1-4, the V gene TRBV6-6; 7 bases line up with TRBD1. The ends lost 5 bases at V and 4 bases at J; junction bases unmatched: 7. Germline CDR1 MNHNY, CDR2 SVGAGI (reference sequence). This CDR3 spans 15 amino acids. The CDR3 loop is CASSPGQADNEKLFF. The CDR3 region has the DNA TGTGCCAGCAGTCCCGGACAGGCAGATAATGAAAAACTGTTTTTT.

This chain connects TRBV27 to TRBJ2-3, with 8 bases lining up with TRBD1. The junction had 2 bases not matched to a gene; V was cut back by 2 bases and J by 1 base. The germline gives CDR1 MNHEY, CDR2 SMNVEV (reference sequence). The CDR3 has 15 amino acids. The CDR3 loop is CASSLPDRGTDTQYF. CDR3 nucleotides: TGTGCCAGCAGTTTACCGGACAGGGGCACAGATACGCAGTATTTT.

The chain employs TRBV4-1 and TRBJ2-7; tentatively, D is TRBD2 (5 bases). V lost 2 bases and J 5 bases, leaving 16 bases between the germline ends. Germline assignment: CDR1 MGHRA and CDR2 YSYEKL. This CDR3 comprises 15 residues. CDR3 sequence reads: CASSQRSLDGDEQYF. The CDR3 coding sequence is TGCGCCAGCAGCCAACGGAGCCTAGACGGGGACGAGCAGTACTTC.

This rearrangement joins TRBV19 to TRBJ2-6; weak D call: TRBD1 (5 bases). The V gene lost 5 bases and the J gene lost 2 bases, with 10 bases spanning the gap. The germline V gene encodes CDR1 LNHDA and CDR2 SQIVND (reference sequence). This CDR3 contains 15 residues. CDR3 sequence reads: CASSQQAAGANVLTF. CDR3 sequence (DNA): TGTGCCAGTAGTCAACAGGCGGCTGGGGCCAACGTCCTGACTTTC.

This rearrangement joins TRBV10-3 to TRBJ2-1, with a weak D call TRBD2 (5 bases). V gave up 2 bases and J gave up 7 bases, with 12 bases separating them. Germline loops: CDR1 ENHRY, CDR2 SYGVKD. This CDR3 region has 14 residues. The CDR3 DNA reads TGTGCCATCAGTGAGGGACTTTCCCTGAATGAGCAGTTCTTC. Its translation is CAISEGLSLNEQFF.

This chain uses TRBV19 with TRBJ2-2; 9 bases are a match to TRBD1. Germline-derived CDR1 and CDR2 are LNHDA and SQIVND (reference sequence). The CDR3 spans 15 residues. After removal of 5 bases from V and 7 bases from J, the junction contained 8 bases not matched to a gene. The CDR3 DNA is TGTGCCAGTAGTCCAGCCGGGACAGGGTTCGGGGAGCTGTTTTTT. Amino acid sequence: CASSPAGTGFGELFF.

The rearrangement uses TRBV5-4 and TRBJ1-4, with D possibly matching TRBD1 (6 bases). The CDR3 totals 14 residues. Germline V gives CDR1 SGHNT, CDR2 YYREEE (reference sequence). V was shortened by 4 bases and J by 1 base, with 8 bases between the two germline ends. CDR3 DNA sequence: TGTGCCAGCAGCCAAGGGGGAACTAATGAAAAACTGTTTTTT. Protein: CASSQGGTNEKLFF.

The J gene is TRBJ1-4, the V gene TRBV28; the D is unclear. Germline-derived CDR1 and CDR2 are MDHEN and SYDVKM. The V gene lost 5 bases and the J gene lost 4 bases, with 17 bases spanning the gap. This CDR3 spans 16 amino acids. The CDR3 DNA follows: TGTGCCAGCAGTCCTTCCCCACAGAGCCTTAATGAAAAACTGTTTTTT. Its protein product is CASSPSPQSLNEKLFF.

This sequence joins TRBV6-6 and TRBJ1-3; D might be TRBD1 (5 bases). The germline gives CDR1 MNHNY, CDR2 SVGAGI (reference sequence). The CDR3 length is 12 residues. Between the trimmed V and J ends, which lost 8 bases and 4 bases, there was a span of 9 bases. CDR3 coding DNA: TGTGCCAGCGGGGCAACCGGAAACACCATATATTTT. This codes for CASGATGNTIYF.

The chain combines TRBV29-1 with TRBJ1-2; D remains ambiguous. The CDR3 length is 14 residues. Germline loops: CDR1 SQVTM, CDR2 ANQGSEA. Trimming cost V 0 bases and J 4 bases, with 12 bases left between them. The CDR3 DNA reads as TGCAGCGTTGAAGATCCTACGGAGCCCTATGGCTACACCTTC. Translation: CSVEDPTEPYGYTF.

The V gene is TRBV7-7, the J gene TRBJ2-1; 7 bases line up with TRBD1. The CDR3 sequence is 13 residues long. The germline V gene encodes CDR1 SSHAT and CDR2 FNYEAQ (reference sequence). Trimming cost V 2 bases and J 9 bases; bases outside gene matches: 4. The CDR3 region is CASSLKGAVEQFF. CDR3 in DNA: TGTGCCAGCAGCTTAAAGGGGGCAGTTGAGCAGTTCTTC.

The rearrangement links TRBV28 to TRBJ2-4, with a weak D call TRBD1 (6 bases). Between the trimmed V and J ends, which lost 2 bases and 6 bases, there was a span of 11 bases. The CDR3 runs 14 residues. The germline V gene has CDR1 MDHEN and CDR2 SYDVKM. The CDR3 sequence is CASSLQGGLNIQYF. The DNA of the CDR3 is TGTGCCAGCAGTTTACAAGGGGGTCTAAACATTCAGTACTTC.

J is TRBJ2-1 and V is TRBV28; no clear D. The CDR3 has 15 residues. Germline-derived CDR1 and CDR2 are MDHEN and SYDVKM. Deletions cut 7 bases from V and 0 bases from J, with 13 bases between. CDR3: CASISAQSSYNEQFF. In DNA form, the CDR3 reads TGTGCCAGCATCTCAGCGCAAAGCTCCTACAATGAGCAGTTCTTC.

Of note for this clone: An end of the junction does not agree with germline; a read error may underlie this. The gene calls are TRBV7-9 and TRBJ2-7; TRBD2 matches 9 bases. The CDR3 loop spans 14 amino acids. Germline lookup yields CDR1 SEHNR and CDR2 FQNEAQ (reference sequence). The CDR3 here is CANSFDGGRGEQYF. The CDR3 bases are TGTGCCAACAGCTTCGATGGCGGGAGGGGCGAGCAGTACTTC.

The rearrangement links TRBV2 to TRBJ2-7, with D possibly being TRBD2 (6 bases). The CDR3 runs to 15 residues. V was clipped by 2 bases and J by 5 bases, with 16 bases between them. The V gene's germline CDR1 is SNHLY and CDR2 FYNNEI. CDR3 region: CASSEFSGRRDEQYF. CDR3 sequence (DNA): TGTGCCAGCAGTGAATTTTCCGGGAGAAGGGACGAGCAGTACTTC.

V gene TRBV18 combines with J gene TRBJ1-2; D is possibly TRBD1 (6 bases). Trimming shortened V by 3 bases and J by 4 bases, and 15 bases separated the two germline ends. CDR1 and CDR2 (germline): KGHSH, LQKENI. CDR3 length: 15 residues. The CDR3 here is CASSPTLQGRYGYTF. In nucleotides, the CDR3 is TGTGCCAGCTCACCTACTTTACAGGGACGCTATGGCTACACCTTC.

With regard to this clone: Relative to the germline gene, one junction end is altered; a read error may explain this. The chain couples TRBV7-7 to TRBJ2-1; 12 nucleotides agree with TRBD1. Germline CDR1 SSHAT, CDR2 FNYEAQ (reference sequence). CDR3 length: 15 residues. CDR3 DNA sequence: TGTGCTAGCAGCTCCTCCGGGACAGGGGGCGATGAGCAGTTCTTC. It codes for CASSSSGTGGDEQFF. The full variable domain, rest sourced from reference TRBV7-7 and TRBJ2-1, is GAGVSQSPRYKVTKRGQDVTLRCDPISSHATLYWYQQALGQGPEFLTYFNYEAQPDKSGLPSDRFSAERPEGSISTLTIQRTEQRDSAMYRCASSSSGTGGDEQFFGPGTRLTVL.

V and J are TRBV19 and TRBJ2-3; D might be TRBD2 (5 bases). The germline V and J ends were trimmed by 6 bases and 13 bases, with 14 bases remaining between them. This CDR3 is built from 11 residues. Germline CDR1 and CDR2: LNHDA and SQIVND (reference sequence). The CDR3 is CASSSRTEEYF. The CDR3 DNA follows: TGTGCCAGTAGCTCGAGGACTGAAGAGTATTTT.

The chain links TRBV5-1 to TRBJ2-1; 13 nucleotides agree with TRBD2. V shed 2 bases and J 7 bases; nucleotides not matched to a gene: 18. CDR3 length: 20 amino acids. Per germline, CDR1 SGHRS and CDR2 YFSETQ. The CDR3 nucleotides read TGCGCCAGCAGCTTTTCCCCGGGACTAGCGGGACTCGGGGTTTGGAATGAGCAGTTCTTC. Its translation is CASSFSPGLAGLGVWNEQFF. Using reference TRBV5-1 and TRBJ2-1 for the parts outside the CDR3, the full variable domain is KAGVTQTPRYLIKTRGQQVTLSCSPISGHRSVSWYQQTPGQGLQFLFEYFSETQRNKGNFPGRFSGRQFSNSRSEMNVSTLELGDSALYLCASSFSPGLAGLGVWNEQFFGPGTRLTVL.

The chain combines TRBV28 with TRBJ1-2; 9 bases align to TRBD1. The CDR3 spans 12 residues. CDR1 is MDHEN, CDR2 SYDVKM, per germline. J gave up 8 bases and V 8 bases, and 6 bases lay outside the gene matches. CDR3 region: CASVDRGVGYTF. CDR3 bases: TGTGCCAGCGTTGACAGGGGGGTGGGCTACACCTTC.

The J gene is TRBJ2-5, the V gene TRBV15, with 12 bases aligning to TRBD1. CDR1 is LNHNV and CDR2 is YYDKDF in the germline V gene (reference sequence). The ends lost 1 base at V and 4 bases at J; junction bases unmatched: 4. The CDR3 consists of 16 residues. Here the CDR3 reads CATSRARDRGRETQYF. In nucleotides, the CDR3 is TGTGCCACCAGCAGAGCCCGGGACAGGGGGCGAGAGACCCAGTACTTC.

This chain joins TRBV27 and TRBJ2-7; no reliable D call. The CDR3 is 11 amino acids. Germline CDR1 reads MNHEY; CDR2 reads SMNVEV (reference sequence). V lost 6 bases and J 6 bases, leaving 9 bases between the germline ends. The CDR3 DNA sequence: TGTGCCAGCAGACAGCACACCGAGCAGTACTTC. As protein: CASRQHTEQYF.